The present T cell receptor beta chain was sequenced within a study of T cells after yellow fever vaccination (dated by TCRdb to the late 2010s). A note on the overall study: The SMART-Seq v4 Ultra Low Input RNA kit was used to prepare libraries from fractions with low cell numbers. Two healthy male donors made up the cohort, one aged 18 to 29 years and the other aged 30 to 40 years. Blood was collected at multiple timepoints before and after primary and secondary immunization, and bulk PBMC replicates and cell subsets were isolated. Bulk TCR alpha and beta repertoires were sequenced longitudinally to track T-cell clones before and after primary and booster YFV17D yellow fever vaccination.

For this clonotype: Per-base qualities were not stored, and no clone one base away is much larger.

This specimen's treatment or condition label, per the study, means: live attenuated yellow fever vaccine strain. PBMCs were isolated from peripheral blood using a standard Ficoll-Paque protocol. With anti-CD3 and anti-CD8 staining plus a dextramer loaded with the yellow fever NS4B epitope peptide, the researchers sorted epitope-specific CD8 T cells. TriZol was used to extract RNA from bulk PBMCs, CD4 and CD8 fractions, and dextramer-positive and dextramer-negative fractions. The study at large found these results: A small share of clonotypes was detected in both CD4 and CD8 compartments, with the overlap likely arising from convergent recombination. After the booster, most clones that had expanded after primary vaccination were detected again (about 95% of CD4 and 70% to 90% of CD8), suggesting broad maintenance of memory. Compared with the primary T-cell response, the secondary T-cell response was weaker but faster, peaking on day 5 rather than day 15. The study included only a couple of donors, which limits how far the findings can be generalized. Computational filtering was needed because FACS-sorted repertoires could contain abundant contaminating clonotypes from the bulk population.

TCR cDNA was made using 5'RACE template switching, a step that added a universal primer site and unique molecular identifiers. Priming for cDNA synthesis came from both the TCR alpha and TCR beta constant segments. Library amplification used two PCR steps, and the second PCR step added sample barcodes and sequencing adapters. Libraries were sequenced on Illumina HiSeq 2500 (2x100 bp) or NovaSeq (2x150 bp). The study's own analysis went as follows. MIGEC handled demultiplexing of reads and collapsing into UMI consensus sequences, while MiXCR performed V(D)J alignment. Clonotypes responding to the vaccine were identified with edgeR on replicate PBMC samples, with the criteria of FDR below 0.01 and a log2 fold change above 5 up to day 15. Each bulk clonotype was labeled CD4 or CD8 based on which sequenced repertoire, CD4 or CD8, contained the clonotype at higher abundance. Clonotypes enriched at least 10-fold in dextramer-positive versus dextramer-negative fractions were classed as NS4B-specific, and CD4-biased clonotypes were left out. TCRdb redid the processing of the public reads, applying fastp at Q25 and MiXCR, and retained in-frame beta chains. Rows matching on CDR3 protein sequence are summarized as one entry with the most common DNA and genes. It is TCRdb's table, rather than the study itself, that gives the V and J calls and clone size. The sample table shows about 52,000 distinct CDR3 sequences, and 5% to 8.5% are seen once. The ten largest clones take up approximately 24% of the sample.

The source is a man aged 18 to 30 who received the YFV17D yellow fever vaccine. Specimen: CD8+ T cells not binding an NS4B(214-222) dextramer, sorted from PBMCs, collected about 41 days after the first yellow fever vaccination. The cell subset or site label of this sample denotes: NS4B epitope dextramer-negative CD8 T cells.

CDR3 protein: CASSSHSGGYNEQFF. The nucleotide sequence is given as TGCGCCAGCAGCTCCCATAGCGGGGGGTACAATGAGCAGTTCTTC. The sequence is built from TRBV5-1 and TRBJ2-1; 10 junctional bases match TRBD2. After removal of 3 bases from V and 4 bases from J, the junction retains 4 bases not matched to a gene. The CDR3 has 15 amino acids, counting the end cysteine and phenylalanine. Kept here is only the CDR3 DNA, which spans 45 bases and is read in frame from base 1. Based on the germline V gene, the CDR1 and CDR2 sequences are SGHRS and YFSETQ.